This TCR beta chain was obtained from a study of shared clonotypes between healthy human individuals. Study outcomes and limitations: Naive CD4 clonotypes overlapped across a handful of donors at approximately 5%.

As for this clone: Its antigen is unknown.

Sequenced by immunoSEQ multiplex PCR; TCRdb stores in-frame clones only, minus some. Among 90,000 to 120,000 clones, less than 75% were seen once, and the ten largest hold over 20%. Trimming left V 0 bases short and J 2 bases short, with 14 bases between. CDR3 length: 17 residues. The germline CDR1 and CDR2 sequences are LGHNA and YNFKEQ. This receptor was identified in a young woman in good health. Sequences were obtained from memory CD8+ T cells sorted from blood. Sample subset: CD45RO+ cells pooled with CCR7-negative TemRA cells. This rearrangement joins TRBV4-2 to TRBJ2-1; no clear D gene. The DNA of the CDR3 is TGTGCCAGCAGCCAAGATCGATGGGCTGGAGCCTACAATGAGCAGTTCTTC. It yields the protein CASSQDRWAGAYNEQFF.